A single sample is the source of the 21 T cell receptor beta chains below, sequenced in a study of regulatory T cells in long-lasting Graves disease. HTBI primers from iRepertoire and Arm-PCR of CDR3 regions yielded the TCR beta libraries. TCRdb re-derived calls from the multiplex PCR reads in MiXCR, one entry per CDR3 protein. This table holds approximately 400,000 distinct CDR3 sequences, 20% to 30% found once. Time point of the sample: persistent/refractory GD, antithyroid drugs over 5 years with positive TRAb. From RNA extracted from PBMCs, the TCR library was made. The source was peripheral blood mononuclear cells (PBMCs), collected when the disease was refractory, from a patient treated with antithyroid drugs. The receptors stem from a female donor with Graves disease.

This clonotype appeared many times. The chain links TRBV11-2 to TRBJ1-1, with D unclear. Looked up from germline, CDR1 is SGHAT and CDR2 is FQNNGV. Trimming shortened V by 5 bases and J by 3 bases, and 28 bases separated the two germline ends. CDR3 length: 19 amino acids. The CDR3 spells CASSPNSIWEDPWYTEAFF. CDR3 bases: TGTGCCAGCAGCCCCAATTCCATTTGGGAGGACCCGTGGTACACTGAAGCTTTCTTT.

This clonotype appeared a few times. The chain carries TRBV7-2 and TRBJ2-7, with 8 positions matching TRBD2. Germline lookup yields CDR1 SGHTA and CDR2 FQGNSA. V dropped 3 bases and J dropped 2; count of bases not matched to a gene: 9. The CDR3 is 16 residues long. CDR3 protein: CASSFGGAGSAYEQYF. The CDR3 nucleotides read TGTGCCAGCAGCTTCGGGGGGGCTGGTTCGGCCTACGAGCAGTACTTC.

This clonotype was seen at least ten times. The chain carries TRBV11-1 and TRBJ2-2; D not resolved. Germline lookup yields CDR1 SGHAT and CDR2 FQDESV (reference sequence). Trimming took 5 bases from V and 3 from J, leaving 7 bases between them. The CDR3 runs to 13 residues. The CDR3 bases are TGTGCCAGCAGCCCTTTATACACCGGGGAGCTGTTTTTT. It yields the protein CASSPLYTGELFF.

This clonotype was counted a few times. V gene TRBV7-2 combines with J gene TRBJ1-1; 7 bases line up with TRBD1. CDR3 length equals 16 residues. V gave up 2 bases and J gave up 0 bases; unmatched junction bases: 6. Germline V gene lookup returns CDR1 SGHTA and CDR2 FQGNSA. The CDR3 bases are TGTGCCAGCAGCTTAAGTGGAACAGGGGTGAACACTGAAGCTTTCTTT. Translated: CASSLSGTGVNTEAFF.

Many counts were recorded for this clonotype. The V and J genes are TRBV28 and TRBJ1-5, with D possibly being TRBD1 (5 bases). CDR3 length equals 14 residues. CDR1 and CDR2 (germline): MDHEN, SYDVKM. The V gene lost 11 bases and the J gene lost 3 bases, with 17 bases spanning the gap. The CDR3 DNA reads as TGTGCCTCTAAGCCGGGACGGACCAATCAGCCCCAGCATTTT. This translates into CASKPGRTNQPQHF.

This clonotype turned up a few times. This rearrangement joins TRBV7-9 to TRBJ1-1; the D gene is possibly TRBD1 (6 bases). Germline V gene sequence: CDR1 SEHNR, CDR2 FQNEAQ (reference sequence). V lost 5 bases, J lost 4 bases, and 20 bases lay in between. The CDR3 has 16 amino acids. This CDR3 reads CASSPLGGRAPTEAFF. The CDR3 coding sequence is TGTGCCAGCAGCCCCCTCGGGGGCAGGGCCCCCACTGAAGCTTTCTTT.

This clonotype was observed a few times. This chain uses TRBV6-2 or TRBV6-3 with TRBJ2-2, with a possible D match to TRBD2 (5 bases). V was trimmed by 4 bases and J by 3 bases, leaving 9 bases between them. Germline CDR1 MNHEY, CDR2 SVGEGT. This CDR3 is built from 14 residues. CDR3 sequence reads: CASSFQDYTGELFF. The CDR3 nucleotides are TGTGCCAGCAGTTTCCAGGACTACACCGGGGAGCTGTTTTTT.

The chain combines TRBV20-1 with TRBJ2-4, with TRBD1 as a possible D gene (5 bases). The CDR3 contains 13 residues. CDR1 is DFQATT and CDR2 is SNEGSKA in the germline V gene (reference sequence). Trimming cost V 8 bases and J 0 bases, with 11 bases left between them. This CDR3 is CSIGQQAKNIQYF. CDR3 coding DNA: TGCAGTATTGGACAACAAGCCAAAAACATTCAGTACTTC.

This rearrangement joins TRBV19 to TRBJ1-6, with 7 bases aligning to TRBD1. Trimming at V came to 4 bases and at J to 7 bases, leaving 10 bases not matched to a gene. Germline V gene lookup returns CDR1 LNHDA and CDR2 SQIVND (reference sequence). CDR3 size: 16 residues. CDR3 sequence reads: CASSTRQGPGNSPLHF. The CDR3 DNA sequence: TGTGCCAGTAGTACCCGACAGGGACCAGGGAATTCACCCCTCCACTTT.

This clonotype was seen a handful of times. The chain carries TRBV15 and TRBJ2-5, with TRBD1 matching 10 bases. There are 16 residues in the CDR3. Germline V lookup: CDR1 LNHNV, CDR2 YYDKDF (reference sequence). The V segment lost 0 bases and the J segment 5 bases; nucleotides outside the gene matches: 6. CDR3 protein: CATSRDLGQGLETQYF. The CDR3 DNA follows: TGTGCCACCAGCAGAGATCTGGGACAGGGGCTGGAGACCCAGTACTTC.

The chain has TRBV28 and TRBJ2-5; D is ambiguous. The germline gives CDR1 MDHEN, CDR2 SYDVKM. V lost 5 bases and J 6 bases, leaving 13 bases between the germline ends. This CDR3 contains 13 residues. The chain's CDR3 is CASSLPVTKTQYF. CDR3 bases: TGTGCCAGCAGTCTCCCTGTTACGAAGACCCAGTACTTC.

This clonotype turned up a few times. The V gene is TRBV20-1, the J gene TRBJ2-7; 9 bases match TRBD1. CDR3 length equals 14 residues. J lost 2 bases, V lost 3 bases, and 5 bases had no gene match. Germline assignment: CDR1 DFQATT and CDR2 SNEGSKA (reference sequence). The DNA of the CDR3 is TGCAGTGCTAGTTCGGGACAGGGTCCCTACGAGCAGTACTTC. It is translated as CSASSGQGPYEQYF.

This clonotype turned up a few times. The chain uses TRBV19 and TRBJ2-7; 7 positions agree with TRBD1. The germline V gene has CDR1 LNHDA and CDR2 SQIVND (reference sequence). The CDR3 contains 15 residues. Trimming cost V 3 bases and J 2 bases; bases outside gene matches: 7. The CDR3 DNA reads as TGTGCCAGTAGTATTTGGCAGGGGGTTACCTACGAGCAGTACTTC. The encoded protein is CASSIWQGVTYEQYF.

V gene TRBV20-1 combines with J gene TRBJ2-7; 12 bases are a match to TRBD2. The V gene end was trimmed by 2 bases and the J gene end by 5 bases; junction bases not matched to a gene: 10. The CDR3 has 16 residues. The V gene's germline CDR1 is DFQATT and CDR2 SNEGSKA (reference sequence). This chain's CDR3 is CSARTLAGGALNEQYF. For the CDR3, the DNA is TGCAGTGCTAGAACCCTAGCGGGAGGGGCGTTGAACGAGCAGTACTTC.

In its sample, this clonotype was seen many times. This rearrangement joins TRBV2 to TRBJ1-1; D call uncertain. This CDR3 region has 13 residues. Germline CDR1 is SNHLY and CDR2 is FYNNEI. Between the trimmed V and J ends, which lost 2 bases and 4 bases, there was a span of 8 bases. The CDR3 DNA reads as TGTGCCAGCAGTGAACGGGTCAGCACTGAAGCTTTCTTT. It is translated as CASSERVSTEAFF.

Turning to this clonotype: One end of the junction does not line up with germline, which may come from a read error. The rearrangement joins TRBV5-1 to TRBJ1-1; no clear D gene. The germline V gene has CDR1 SGHRS and CDR2 YFSETQ. This CDR3 has 14 amino acids. CDR3 DNA: TGCGCCAACAGCTTTTCGGGGTTACACACTGAAGCTTTCTTT. Its translation is CANSFSGLHTEAFF.

The V gene is TRBV28, the J gene TRBJ1-3, with 8 nucleotides matching TRBD1. This CDR3 is 15 amino acids long. Germline V gene data show CDR1 as MDHEN and CDR2 as SYDVKM. V shed 5 bases, J shed 0 bases, and the junction held 3 bases outside the gene matches. CDR3 sequence: CASSQGARSGNTIYF. The CDR3 DNA reads TGTGCCAGCAGTCAGGGGGCTCGCTCTGGAAACACCATATATTTT. Drawing the rest from reference TRBV28 and TRBJ1-3, the complete variable domain is DVKVTQSSRYLVKRTGEKVFLECVQDMDHENMFWYRQDPGLGLRLIYFSYDVKMKEKGDIPEGYSVSREKKERFSLILESASTNQTSMYLCASSQGARSGNTIYFGEGSWLTVV.

The V and J genes are TRBV6-1 and TRBJ2-7, with 7 bases matching TRBD1. V gave up 8 bases and J gave up 3 bases; unmatched junction bases: 4. The length of the CDR3 is 12 residues. Germline loops: CDR1 MNHNS, CDR2 SASEGT. The CDR3 sequence: CASGQDHYEQYF. The CDR3 nucleotides read TGTGCCAGCGGACAGGACCACTACGAGCAGTACTTC.

V gene TRBV6-4 combines with J gene TRBJ2-2, with a weak D call TRBD2 (5 bases). V was shortened by 5 bases and J by 1 base, with 8 bases between the two germline ends. Germline values: CDR1 MRHNA, CDR2 SNTAGT. The CDR3 is made up of 14 amino acids. CDR3 sequence: CASSIRENTGELFF. The CDR3 DNA is TGTGCCAGCAGTATTCGGGAGAACACCGGGGAGCTGTTTTTT.

This clonotype was counted between two and nine times. J is TRBJ2-7 and V is TRBV29-1; 8 nucleotides line up with TRBD1. Per germline, CDR1 SQVTM and CDR2 ANQGSEA. The trim removed 5 bases at V and 0 bases at J, leaving 9 bases unmatched. The CDR3 length is 15 residues. This chain's CDR3 is CSVRPTGDSSYEQYF. DNA for the CDR3: TGCAGCGTTAGACCGACAGGGGATAGCTCCTACGAGCAGTACTTC.

This chain uses TRBV19 with TRBJ2-1; no definite D call. The V gene lost 1 base and the J gene lost 5 bases, with 12 bases spanning the gap. The CDR3 extends over 15 amino acids. Looked up from germline, CDR1 is LNHDA and CDR2 is SQIVND (reference sequence). CDR3 sequence (DNA): TGTGCCAGTAGTATAGTCCAGTCCGTAAACAATGAGCAGTTCTTC. Residues: CASSIVQSVNNEQFF.